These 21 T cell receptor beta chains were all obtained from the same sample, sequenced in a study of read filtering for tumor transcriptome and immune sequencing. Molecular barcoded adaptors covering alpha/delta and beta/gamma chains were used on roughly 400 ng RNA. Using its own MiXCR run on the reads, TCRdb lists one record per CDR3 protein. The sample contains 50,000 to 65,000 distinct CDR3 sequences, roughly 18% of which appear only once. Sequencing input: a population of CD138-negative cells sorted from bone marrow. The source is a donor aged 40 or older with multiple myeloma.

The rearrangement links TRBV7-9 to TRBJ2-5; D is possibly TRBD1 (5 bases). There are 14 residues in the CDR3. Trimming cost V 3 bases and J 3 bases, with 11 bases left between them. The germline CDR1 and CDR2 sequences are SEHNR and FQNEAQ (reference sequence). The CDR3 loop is CASSFRLQEETQYF. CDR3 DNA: TGTGCCAGCAGCTTCCGGCTACAGGAAGAGACCCAGTACTTC. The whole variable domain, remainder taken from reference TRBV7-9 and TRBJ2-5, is DTGVSQNPRHKITKRGQNVTFRCDPISEHNRLYWYRQTLGQGPEFLTYFQNEAQLEKSRLLSDRFSAERPKGSFSTLEIQRTEQGDSAMYLCASSFRLQEETQYFGPGTRLLVL.

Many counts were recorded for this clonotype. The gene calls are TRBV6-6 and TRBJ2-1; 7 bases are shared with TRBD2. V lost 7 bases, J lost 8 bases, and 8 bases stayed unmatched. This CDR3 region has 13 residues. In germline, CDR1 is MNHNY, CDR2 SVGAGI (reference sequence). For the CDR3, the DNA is TGTGCCAGCATGGGAGCGACTAGCCATGAGCAGTTCTTC. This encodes CASMGATSHEQFF.

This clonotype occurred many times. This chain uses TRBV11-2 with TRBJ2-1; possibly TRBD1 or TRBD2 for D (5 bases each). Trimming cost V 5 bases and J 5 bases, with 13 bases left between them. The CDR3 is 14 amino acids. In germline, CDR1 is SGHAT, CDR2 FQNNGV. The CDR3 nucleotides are TGTGCCAGCAGCCGAATCCGGGACCACAATGAGCAGTTCTTC. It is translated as CASSRIRDHNEQFF.

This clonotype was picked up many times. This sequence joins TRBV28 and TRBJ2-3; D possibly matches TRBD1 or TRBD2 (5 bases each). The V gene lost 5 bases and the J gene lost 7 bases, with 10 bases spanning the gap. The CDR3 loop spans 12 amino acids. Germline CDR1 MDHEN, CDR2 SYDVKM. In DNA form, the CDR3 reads TGTGCCAGCAGTCGGGACCGACATACGCAGTATTTT. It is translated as CASSRDRHTQYF.

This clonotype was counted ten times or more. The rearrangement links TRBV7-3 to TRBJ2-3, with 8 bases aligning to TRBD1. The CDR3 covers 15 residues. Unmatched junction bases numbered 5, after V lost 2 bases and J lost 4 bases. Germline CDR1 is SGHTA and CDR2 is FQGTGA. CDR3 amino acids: CASSLGQGYPDTQYF. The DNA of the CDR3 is TGTGCCAGCAGCTTAGGACAGGGATATCCAGATACGCAGTATTTT.

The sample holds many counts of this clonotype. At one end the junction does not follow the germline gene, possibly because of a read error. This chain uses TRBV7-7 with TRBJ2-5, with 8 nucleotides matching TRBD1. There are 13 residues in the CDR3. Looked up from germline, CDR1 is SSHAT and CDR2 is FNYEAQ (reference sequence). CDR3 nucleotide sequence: TGTGCTAGCAGCCCTGGACAGGGAGAGACCCAGTACTTC. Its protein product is CASSPGQGETQYF. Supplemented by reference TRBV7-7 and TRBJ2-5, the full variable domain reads GAGVSQSPRYKVTKRGQDVTLRCDPISSHATLYWYQQALGQGPEFLTYFNYEAQPDKSGLPSDRFSAERPEGSISTLTIQRTEQRDSAMYRCASSPGQGETQYFGPGTRLLVL.

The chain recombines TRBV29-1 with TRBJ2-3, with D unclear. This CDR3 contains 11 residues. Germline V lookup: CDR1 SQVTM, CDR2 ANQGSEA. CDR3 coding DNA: TGCGTCGTTGAATTGGCAGATACGCAGTATTTT. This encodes CVVELADTQYF.

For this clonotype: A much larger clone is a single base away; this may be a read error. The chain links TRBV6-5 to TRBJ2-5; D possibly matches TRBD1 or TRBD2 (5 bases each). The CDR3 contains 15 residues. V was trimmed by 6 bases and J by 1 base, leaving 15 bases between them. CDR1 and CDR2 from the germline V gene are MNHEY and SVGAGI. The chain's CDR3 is CASSLRGRAQETQYF. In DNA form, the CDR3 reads TGTGCCAGCAGCCTCCGGGGCAGGGCCCAAGAGACCCAGTACTTC.

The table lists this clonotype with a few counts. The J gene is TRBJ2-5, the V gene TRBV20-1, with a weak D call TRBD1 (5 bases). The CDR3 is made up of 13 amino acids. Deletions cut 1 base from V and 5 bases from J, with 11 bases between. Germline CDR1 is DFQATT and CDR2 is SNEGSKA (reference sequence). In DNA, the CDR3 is TGCAGTGCTAGAGCTGCAGGGCATGAGACCCAGTACTTC. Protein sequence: CSARAAGHETQYF.

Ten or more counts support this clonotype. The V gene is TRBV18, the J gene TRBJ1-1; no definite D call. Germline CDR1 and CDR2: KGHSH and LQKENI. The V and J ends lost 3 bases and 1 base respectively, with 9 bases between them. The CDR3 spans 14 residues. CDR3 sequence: CASSPHPRNTEAFF. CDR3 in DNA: TGTGCCAGCTCACCTCACCCACGGAACACTGAAGCTTTCTTT.

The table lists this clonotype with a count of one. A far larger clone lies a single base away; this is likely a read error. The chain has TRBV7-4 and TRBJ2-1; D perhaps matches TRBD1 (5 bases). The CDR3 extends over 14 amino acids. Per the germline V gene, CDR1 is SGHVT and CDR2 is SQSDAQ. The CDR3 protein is CAGSLGAGYNEQFF. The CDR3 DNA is TGTGCCGGCAGCCTAGGTGCAGGGTACAATGAGCAGTTCTTC.

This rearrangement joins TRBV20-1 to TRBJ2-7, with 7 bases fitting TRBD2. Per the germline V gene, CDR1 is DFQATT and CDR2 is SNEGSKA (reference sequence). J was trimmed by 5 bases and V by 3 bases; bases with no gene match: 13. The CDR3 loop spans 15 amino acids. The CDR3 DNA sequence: TGCAGTGCTAGGCCCCTCAACGGGAGGATGCACGAGCAGTACTTC. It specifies CSARPLNGRMHEQYF.

The CDR3 sequence is CASSLNGRGPNYGYTF. DNA of the CDR3: TGTGCCAGCAGTTTAAACGGCAGGGGGCCTAACTATGGCTACACCTTC. The rearrangement links TRBV27 to TRBJ1-2, with TRBD1 identical over 8 bases. Germline trimming cut 2 bases from V and 0 bases from J; bases unmatched to any gene: 5. The CDR3 covers 16 residues. Germline lookup yields CDR1 MNHEY and CDR2 SMNVEV (reference sequence).

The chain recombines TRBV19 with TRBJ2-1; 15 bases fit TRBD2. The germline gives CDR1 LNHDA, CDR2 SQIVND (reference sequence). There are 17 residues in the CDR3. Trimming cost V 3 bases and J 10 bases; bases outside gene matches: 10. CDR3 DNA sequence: TGTGCCAGTAGTATCCACGGGACTAGCGGGAGGTTAGGGGAGCAGTTCTTC. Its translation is CASSIHGTSGRLGEQFF. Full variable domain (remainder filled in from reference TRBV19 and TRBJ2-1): DGGITQSPKYLFRKEGQNVTLSCEQNLNHDAMYWYRQDPGQGLRLIYYSQIVNDFQKGDIAEGYSVSREKKESFPLTVTSAQKNPTAFYLCASSIHGTSGRLGEQFFGPGTRLTVL.

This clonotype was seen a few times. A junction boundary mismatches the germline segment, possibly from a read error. The CDR3, as DNA: TGCGGTGCTATACTCAGGACAGATGGCTACACCTTC. It yields the protein CGAILRTDGYTF. The chain links TRBV20-1 to TRBJ1-2, with a possible D match to TRBD1 (6 bases). CDR1 and CDR2 from the germline V gene are DFQATT and SNEGSKA (reference sequence). The CDR3 length is 12 residues.

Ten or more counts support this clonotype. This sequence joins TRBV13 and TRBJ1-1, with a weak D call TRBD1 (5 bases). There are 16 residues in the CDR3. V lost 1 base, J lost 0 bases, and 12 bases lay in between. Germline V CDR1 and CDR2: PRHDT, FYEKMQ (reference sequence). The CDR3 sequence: CASSLEAGELNTEAFF. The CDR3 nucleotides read TGTGCCAGCAGCTTAGAGGCGGGGGAGTTGAACACTGAAGCTTTCTTT.

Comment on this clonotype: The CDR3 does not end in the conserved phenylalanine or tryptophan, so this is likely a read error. The CDR3 here is CASVISGRLGETQYY. CDR3 DNA: TGTGCCAGCGTCATCAGCGGGAGGTTGGGAGAGACCCAGTACTAC. This chain joins TRBV28 and TRBJ2-5, with 9 bases identical to TRBD2. Per germline, CDR1 MDHEN and CDR2 SYDVKM. This CDR3 comprises 15 residues. V was pared by 8 bases and J by 4 bases, with 11 bases of the junction left unmatched.

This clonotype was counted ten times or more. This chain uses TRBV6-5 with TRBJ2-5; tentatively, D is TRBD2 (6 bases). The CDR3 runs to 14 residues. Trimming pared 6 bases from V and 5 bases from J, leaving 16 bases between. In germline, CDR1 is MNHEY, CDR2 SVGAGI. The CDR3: CASRTSGLGETQYF. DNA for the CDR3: TGTGCCAGCAGGACTAGTGGATTAGGGGAGACCCAGTACTTC.

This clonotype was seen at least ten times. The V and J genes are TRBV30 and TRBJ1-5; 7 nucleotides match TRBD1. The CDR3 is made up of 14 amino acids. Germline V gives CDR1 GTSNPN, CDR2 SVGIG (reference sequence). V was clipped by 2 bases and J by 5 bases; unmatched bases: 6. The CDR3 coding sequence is TGTGCCTGGAGTCACACAGGGGCGCATCAGCCCCAGCATTTT. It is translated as CAWSHTGAHQPQHF.

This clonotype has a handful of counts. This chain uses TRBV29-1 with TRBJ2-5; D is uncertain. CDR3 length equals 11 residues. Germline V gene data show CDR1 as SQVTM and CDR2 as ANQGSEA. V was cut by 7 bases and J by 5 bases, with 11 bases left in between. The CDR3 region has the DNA TGCAGCGCTGGCCCCGGGGAGACCCAGTACTTC. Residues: CSAGPGETQYF.

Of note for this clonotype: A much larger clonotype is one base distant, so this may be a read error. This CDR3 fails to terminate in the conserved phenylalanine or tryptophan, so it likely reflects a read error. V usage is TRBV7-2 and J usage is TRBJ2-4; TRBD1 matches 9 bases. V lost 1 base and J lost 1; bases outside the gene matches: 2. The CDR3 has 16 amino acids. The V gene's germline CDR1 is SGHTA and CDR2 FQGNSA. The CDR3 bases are TGTGCCAGCAGCTTAGAGACAGGGGGGGCCAAAAACATTCAGTACTCC. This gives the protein CASSLETGGAKNIQYS.